One sample yielded the 13 T cell receptor beta chains listed below, sequenced in a study of cytomegalovirus exposure and HLA in healthy donors. PCR involved 60 Vbeta and 13 Jbeta primers. Clones were read by immunoSEQ multiplex PCR, and TCRdb kept only the in-frame ones, dropping some. Of some 210,000 clones listed, around 73% are singletons. The sample was PBMCs. Receptors originate from a male donor in good health and CMV-seronegative.

The chain links TRBV29-1 to TRBJ1-1; D is undetermined. The germline CDR1 and CDR2 sequences are SQVTM and ANQGSEA. V lost 2 bases to trimming and J lost 4 bases, with 8 bases between them. The length of the CDR3 is 12 residues. The CDR3 sequence is CSVELRFTEAFF. As DNA, the CDR3 is TGCAGCGTTGAATTGCGTTTCACTGAAGCTTTCTTT.

J is TRBJ2-2 and V is TRBV29-1; 8 bases fit TRBD2. The CDR3 contains 14 residues. J lost 7 bases, V lost 5 bases, and 9 bases had no gene match. Germline-derived CDR1 and CDR2 are SQVTM and ANQGSEA. The CDR3 nucleotides read TGCAGCGTTAACCCGGGAGGGCCGGGCGGGGAGCTGTTTTTT. Amino acids: CSVNPGGPGGELFF.

The V call is TRBV2, the J call TRBJ2-1; 11 positions match TRBD2. Looked up from germline, CDR1 is SNHLY and CDR2 is FYNNEI. The CDR3 sequence is 14 residues long. Germline trimming cut 5 bases from V and 10 bases from J; bases unmatched to any gene: 7. Here the CDR3 reads CASSPGTSGREQFF. CDR3 nucleotides: TGTGCCAGCAGTCCCGGGACTAGCGGAAGGGAGCAGTTCTTC.

The V and J genes are TRBV28 and TRBJ1-2, with TRBD1 identical over 11 bases. Germline V gene data show CDR1 as MDHEN and CDR2 as SYDVKM. Trimming at V came to 5 bases and at J to 3 bases, leaving 5 bases not matched to a gene. The CDR3 is made up of 15 amino acids. CDR3 amino acids: CASSVGTGGDYGYTF. The CDR3 bases are TGTGCCAGCAGTGTAGGGACAGGGGGGGACTATGGCTACACCTTC.

V and J are TRBV5-1 and TRBJ2-7; TRBD1 agrees at 10 bases. The trim removed 3 bases at V and 6 bases at J, leaving 9 bases unmatched. The CDR3 length is 15 residues. The germline CDR1 and CDR2 sequences are SGHRS and YFSETQ. The CDR3 spells CASSSTGTGEGEQYF. CDR3 nucleotides: TGCGCCAGCAGCTCAACCGGGACAGGGGAGGGCGAGCAGTACTTC.

Here the CDR3 DNA reads TGTGCCAGTAGTATAGTAGGAGTATCTTCCTACAATGAGCAGTTCTTC. Encoded protein: CASSIVGVSSYNEQFF. This chain uses TRBV19 with TRBJ2-1; D is uncertain. CDR1 is LNHDA and CDR2 is SQIVND in the germline V gene (reference sequence). V was trimmed by 1 base and J by 1 base, leaving 11 bases between them. The CDR3 contains 16 residues.

The chain has TRBV27 and TRBJ2-7; weak D call: TRBD2 (6 bases). CDR1 is MNHEY, CDR2 SMNVEV, per germline (reference sequence). The CDR3 covers 14 residues. The V end was cut by 2 bases, the J end by 2 bases, with 10 bases between. The CDR3 region is CASSLAGRPYEQYF. The CDR3 region has the DNA TGTGCCAGCAGTTTAGCGGGACGCCCCTACGAGCAGTACTTC.

This sequence joins TRBV2 and TRBJ2-1; TRBD2 matches at 14 bases. Germline assignment: CDR1 SNHLY and CDR2 FYNNEI. The CDR3 spans 14 residues. Trimming removed 6 bases from V and 10 bases from J; junction bases left unmatched: 5. In nucleotides, the CDR3 is TGTGCCAGCAGGACTAGCGGGAGGGCAGGGGAGCAGTTCTTC. It yields the protein CASRTSGRAGEQFF.

The chain employs TRBV18 and TRBJ2-1; 10 bases fit TRBD2. V lost 2 bases to trimming and J lost 9 bases; unmatched junction nucleotides: 10. This CDR3 is built from 16 residues. Germline CDR1 KGHSH, CDR2 LQKENI. In nucleotides, the CDR3 is TGTGCCAGCTCACCAACCCCCCTAGCGGGAGTTACTGAGCAGTTCTTC. This codes for CASSPTPLAGVTEQFF.

The chain couples TRBV7-2 to TRBJ2-7; no firm D call. The germline V gene has CDR1 SGHTA and CDR2 FQGNSA. This CDR3 spans 12 amino acids. Trimming removed 4 bases at V and 6 bases at J, with 10 bases between. CDR3 DNA sequence: TGTGCCAGCAGCTCTCTAGGAAGCGAGCAGTACTTC. It translates to CASSSLGSEQYF.

The chain employs TRBV28 and TRBJ2-7; 11 bases fit TRBD2. Germline values: CDR1 MDHEN, CDR2 SYDVKM. The CDR3 is made up of 14 amino acids. V lost 3 bases, J lost 6 bases, and 4 bases stayed unmatched. CDR3: CASSFTSGSGEQYF. The CDR3 DNA follows: TGTGCCAGCAGTTTCACTAGCGGGAGTGGCGAGCAGTACTTC.

This sequence joins TRBV19 and TRBJ2-4; TRBD1 aligns across 11 bases. Germline V gene lookup returns CDR1 LNHDA and CDR2 SQIVND (reference sequence). With 5 bases clipped from V and 8 bases from J, the junction kept 5 bases outside the gene matches. CDR3 size: 14 residues. This CDR3 reads CASSLRTGGDIQYF. The CDR3 coding sequence is TGTGCCAGTAGTTTAAGGACAGGGGGCGACATTCAGTACTTC.

The rearrangement links TRBV7-3 to TRBJ2-2; D possibly corresponds to TRBD1 (6 bases). The germline V gene encodes CDR1 SGHTA and CDR2 FQGTGA. This CDR3 is 16 amino acids long. Trimming cost V 1 base and J 0 bases, with 9 bases left between them. CDR3 sequence: CASSLIGTTNTGELFF. Here the CDR3 DNA reads TGTGCCAGCAGCTTAATTGGGACAACGAACACCGGGGAGCTGTTTTTT.